The 16 T cell receptor beta chains below come from one sample, sequenced in a study of shared clonotypes between healthy human individuals. Repertoires were generated with immunoSEQ multiplex PCR, while TCRdb's copy carries only in-frame clones and drops some. The sample includes over a million clones, more than 95% of them seen just once. Sequenced: naive CD4+ T cells sorted from blood. The subset denotes: CD45RA+ positively selected. These receptors were obtained from a man under 40 in good health.

This clone was seen only once. The chain joins TRBV11-2 to TRBJ1-2; 7 positions match TRBD1. With V trimmed by 4 bases and J by 6 bases, 11 bases remained unmatched. This CDR3 spans 15 amino acids. From germline, CDR1 is SGHAT and CDR2 FQNNGV. The CDR3 spells CASSSLGQGGDGYTF. CDR3 DNA sequence: TGTGCCAGCAGCTCTTTGGGCCAGGGGGGGGATGGCTACACCTTC. The variable domain in full, completed from reference TRBV11-2 and TRBJ1-2, reads EAGVAQSPRYKIIEKRQSVAFWCNPISGHATLYWYQQILGQGPKLLIQFQNNGVVDDSQLPKDRFSAERLKGVDSTLKIQPAKLEDSAVYLCASSSLGQGGDGYTFGSGTRLTVV.

This clone has only one observation. The rearrangement joins TRBV6-6 to TRBJ1-1; no clear D gene. Germline CDR1 reads MNHNY; CDR2 reads SVGAGI (reference sequence). This CDR3 has 13 residues. V dropped 9 bases and J dropped 4 bases, with 15 bases sitting between them. The CDR3 DNA sequence: TGTGCCAGTTCAACCCTAAGTCGCACTGAAGCTTTCTTT. This sequence encodes CASSTLSRTEAFF.

This clone was detected only once. The rearrangement links TRBV18 to TRBJ2-5, with D tentatively TRBD2 (5 bases). V lost 0 bases, J lost 4 bases, and 18 bases lay in between. The CDR3 is 17 amino acids. The germline gives CDR1 KGHSH, CDR2 LQKENI. The CDR3 region is CASSPPRNGINSETQYF. The CDR3 region has the DNA TGTGCCAGCTCACCACCTAGGAACGGGATAAACTCAGAGACCCAGTACTTC.

The chain couples TRBV19 to TRBJ2-2; TRBD1 might be the D (6 bases). The V end was cut by 6 bases, the J end by 4 bases, with 15 bases between. This CDR3 has 15 residues. The germline gives CDR1 LNHDA, CDR2 SQIVND (reference sequence). The CDR3 coding sequence is TGTGCCAGTAGAGGCCTGACAGGAACCACCGGGGAGCTGTTTTTT. Its translation: CASRGLTGTTGELFF.

This chain links TRBV15 with TRBJ2-7; maybe TRBD1 (6 bases). CDR3 length: 16 amino acids. The ends were cut back, 0 bases at V and 2 bases at J, with 14 bases in the middle. CDR1 is LNHNV, CDR2 YYDKDF, per germline (reference sequence). CDR3 region: CATSRDLGALPYEQYF. CDR3 coding DNA: TGTGCCACCAGCAGAGATTTGGGGGCCCTCCCCTACGAGCAGTACTTC.

The gene calls are TRBV18 and TRBJ2-1, with 7 positions matching TRBD2. The CDR3 is made up of 14 amino acids. Germline trimming cut 6 bases from V and 5 bases from J; bases unmatched to any gene: 7. Per the germline V gene, CDR1 is KGHSH and CDR2 is LQKENI. CDR3: CASSLPGGNNEQFF. For the CDR3, the DNA is TGTGCCAGCTCCCTCCCGGGGGGTAACAATGAGCAGTTCTTC.

The V gene is TRBV4-3, the J gene TRBJ2-3; D might be TRBD1 (5 bases). V was trimmed by 0 bases and J by 4 bases, leaving 11 bases between them. The CDR3 contains 15 residues. The V gene's germline CDR1 is LGHNA and CDR2 YSLEER. For the CDR3, the DNA is TGCGCCAGCAGCCAAGAGGCCCGCAGGGCAGATACGCAGTATTTT. Residues: CASSQEARRADTQYF.

V and J are TRBV30 and TRBJ1-5; TRBD1 might be the D (5 bases). V was shortened by 1 base and J by 6 bases, with 16 bases between the two germline ends. The CDR3 has 15 amino acids. Germline CDR1 is GTSNPN and CDR2 is SVGIG (reference sequence). For the CDR3, the DNA is TGTGCCTGGAGTGACTGGGACCAGGTTTTTCAGCCCCAGCATTTT. This translates into CAWSDWDQVFQPQHF.

The gene calls are TRBV14 and TRBJ1-1, with 9 positions matching TRBD1. Germline V gene data show CDR1 as SGHDN and CDR2 as FVKESK. V shed 6 bases, J shed 4 bases, and the junction held 3 bases outside the gene matches. CDR3 size: 13 residues. The CDR3 nucleotides read TGTGCCAGCAGGCGGACAGGGGCCACTGAAGCTTTCTTT. This encodes CASRRTGATEAFF. Combining the CDR3 with reference TRBV14 and TRBJ1-1 gives the whole variable domain EAGVTQFPSHSVIEKGQTVTLRCDPISGHDNLYWYRRVMGKEIKFLLHFVKESKQDESGMPNNRFLAERTGGTYSTLKVQPAELEDSGVYFCASRRTGATEAFFGQGTRLTVV.

The chain combines TRBV28 with TRBJ2-1; 7 bases agree with TRBD2. V was clipped by 6 bases and J by 4 bases; unmatched bases: 12. In germline, CDR1 is MDHEN, CDR2 SYDVKM. This CDR3 comprises 16 residues. The CDR3 protein is CASRTTYSGRYNEQFF. CDR3 DNA: TGTGCCAGCAGAACAACTTATAGCGGGCGGTACAATGAGCAGTTCTTC.

The chain carries TRBV6-5 and TRBJ2-3; D perhaps matches TRBD2 (5 bases). CDR3 length: 15 residues. Germline CDR1 MNHEY, CDR2 SVGAGI. The V end lost 5 bases, the J end lost 0 bases, and 12 bases lay between the germline ends. The CDR3 DNA reads TGTGCCAGCAGTCGTCTGGGCGGGAGCACAGATACGCAGTATTTT. Residues: CASSRLGGSTDTQYF.

This clone was recorded once. The rearrangement links TRBV18 to TRBJ2-5, with 8 nucleotides matching TRBD2. Losses at the gene ends were 3 bases for V and 5 bases for J; bases not matched to a gene: 8. Germline assignment: CDR1 KGHSH and CDR2 LQKENI. The CDR3 contains 15 residues. CDR3 sequence: CASSPPGRAIETQYF. The DNA of the CDR3 is TGTGCCAGCTCACCTCCCGGGAGGGCGATCGAGACCCAGTACTTC. Full variable domain (rest looked up from reference TRBV18 and TRBJ2-5): NAGVMQNPRHLVRRRGQEARLRCSPMKGHSHVYWYRQLPEEGLKFMVYLQKENIIDESGMPKERFSAEFPKEGPSILRIQQVVRGDSAAYFCASSPPGRAIETQYFGPGTRLLVL.

The chain carries TRBV10-3 and TRBJ2-7; 10 bases agree with TRBD1. J was trimmed by 3 bases and V by 0 bases; bases with no gene match: 17. This CDR3 region has 20 residues. Germline values: CDR1 ENHRY, CDR2 SYGVKD. The CDR3 loop reads CAISESPGQGKVLTLYEQYF. The CDR3 DNA follows: TGTGCCATCAGTGAGTCTCCGGGACAGGGGAAAGTCCTCACTCTCTACGAGCAGTACTTC.

The rearrangement links TRBV5-1 to TRBJ2-7; no firm D call. V was shortened by 1 base and J by 2 bases, with 7 bases between the two germline ends. CDR3 size: 13 residues. CDR1 and CDR2 from the germline V gene are SGHRS and YFSETQ. The CDR3 here is CASSLLQPYEQYF. The DNA for the CDR3 is TGCGCCAGCAGCTTGTTACAACCCTACGAGCAGTACTTC.

CDR3 amino acids: CASNRGTRSYNEQFF. Written as DNA, the CDR3 is TGTGCCAGTAATCGTGGGACCCGCTCCTACAATGAGCAGTTCTTC. The chain uses TRBV19 and TRBJ2-1; possibly TRBD1 or TRBD2 for D (5 bases each). Trimming stripped 7 bases from V and 0 bases from J, with 13 bases between. Per germline, CDR1 LNHDA and CDR2 SQIVND (reference sequence). CDR3 size: 15 residues.

The chain uses TRBV2 and TRBJ1-3; D unclear. V lost 2 bases, J lost 1 base, and 9 bases lay in between. The germline gives CDR1 SNHLY, CDR2 FYNNEI. CDR3 length equals 15 residues. The CDR3 protein is CASSELRLSGNTIYF. The CDR3 DNA is TGTGCCAGCAGTGAACTAAGGCTATCTGGAAACACCATATATTTT.